The entry that follows covers one T cell receptor (beta chain) sequence. This specimen comes from a study of blood T cell repertoires in COVID-19. Study-wide context: Whether acute or convalescent, the COVID-19 samples came from the United States, Italy and Spain.

Method: immunoSEQ multiplex PCR; TCRdb's copy keeps in-frame clones and lacks some. The data show hundreds of thousands of clones, around 89% seen once. Participants were aged roughly 18 to 90 years, lived in some 23 US areas, and enrolled virtually. Clinical histories supplied by participants themselves formed the basis of cohort assignment. The CDR3 length is 17 residues. Germline V gene sequence: CDR1 MDHEN, CDR2 SYDVKM. Trimming removed 5 bases at V and 2 bases at J, with 21 bases between. The specimen sequenced was PBMCs or T cells enriched from blood (not recorded which). This sequence joins TRBV28 and TRBJ1-1; no reliable D call. This TCR was recovered from a woman aged 50 to 65 who had recovered from COVID-19. In DNA form, the CDR3 reads TGTGCCAGCAGTGCTACATGGATGGCGGGAGTAAACACTGAAGCTTTCTTT. Translating gives CASSATWMAGVNTEAFF. Combining the CDR3 with reference TRBV28 and TRBJ1-1 gives the whole variable domain DVKVTQSSRYLVKRTGEKVFLECVQDMDHENMFWYRQDPGLGLRLIYFSYDVKMKEKGDIPEGYSVSREKKERFSLILESASTNQTSMYLCASSATWMAGVNTEAFFGQGTRLTVV.